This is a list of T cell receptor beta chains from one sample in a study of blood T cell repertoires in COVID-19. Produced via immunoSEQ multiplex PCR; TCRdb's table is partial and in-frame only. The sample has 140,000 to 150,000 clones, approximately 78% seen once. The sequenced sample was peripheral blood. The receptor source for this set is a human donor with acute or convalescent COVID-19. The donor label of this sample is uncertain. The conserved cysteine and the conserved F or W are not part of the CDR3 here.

CDR3aa: ASSQGRRSTGELF; j_gene: TRBJ2-2; len: 13; v_gene: TRBV4-1
CDR3aa: ASSQYTGEQY; j_gene: TRBJ2-7; len: 10; v_gene: TRBV7-2
CDR3aa: AISESGGPSGELF; j_gene: TRBJ2-2; len: 13; v_gene: TRBV10-3
CDR3aa: ASSELAGGVDTQY; j_gene: TRBJ2-3; len: 13; v_gene: TRBV2
CDR3aa: ASTLKGSFGQPQH; j_gene: TRBJ1-5; len: 13; v_gene: TRBV2
CDR3aa: ASSRDSNTGELF; j_gene: TRBJ2-2; len: 12; v_gene: TRBV6-5
CDR3aa: AWGTGMISPLH; j_gene: TRBJ1-6; len: 11; v_gene: TRBV30
CDR3aa: ASSVSGGARNEQF; j_gene: TRBJ2-1; len: 13; v_gene: TRBV9
CDR3aa: ASSLGWRDHEQY; j_gene: TRBJ2-7; len: 12; v_gene: TRBV7-8
CDR3aa: ASSSLFAGQETQY; j_gene: TRBJ2-5; len: 13; v_gene: TRBV27
CDR3aa: ASSQEAYESGNTIY; j_gene: TRBJ1-3; len: 14; v_gene: TRBV4-1
CDR3aa: ASSDAGSGNEKLF; j_gene: TRBJ1-4; len: 13; v_gene: TRBV6-2/TRBV6-3
CDR3aa: ATSRGTGGLNQETQY; j_gene: TRBJ2-5; len: 15; v_gene: TRBV15
CDR3aa: AWKDRGWSGYT; j_gene: TRBJ1-2; len: 11; v_gene: TRBV30
CDR3aa: ASSGTIYGYT; j_gene: TRBJ1-2; len: 10; v_gene: TRBV3-1/TRBV3-2
CDR3aa: AWSSGDMSYNSPLH; j_gene: TRBJ1-6; len: 14; v_gene: TRBV30
CDR3aa: ASSLLGTSNEQF; j_gene: TRBJ2-1; len: 12; v_gene: TRBV7-8
CDR3aa: ASSSTRRQELF; j_gene: TRBJ1-4; len: 11; v_gene: TRBV12-3/TRBV12-4
CDR3aa: AIRGEGPGQGEDTQY; j_gene: TRBJ2-3; len: 15; v_gene: TRBV10-3
CDR3aa: ASSSRTGSYEQY; j_gene: TRBJ2-7; len: 12; v_gene: TRBV2
CDR3aa: ASTPGTANSPLH; j_gene: TRBJ1-6; len: 12; v_gene: TRBV19
CDR3aa: ASSRGGSGAQLQF; j_gene: TRBJ2-1; len: 13; v_gene: TRBV7-6
CDR3aa: ATSRRTGGLDEQY; j_gene: TRBJ2-7; len: 13; v_gene: TRBV15
CDR3aa: ASSTREGVEKLF; j_gene: TRBJ1-4; len: 12; v_gene: TRBV6-5
CDR3aa: AWSVGTANIQY; j_gene: TRBJ2-4; len: 11; v_gene: TRBV30
CDR3aa: ASSPSGDYGYT; j_gene: TRBJ1-2; len: 11; v_gene: TRBV6-6
CDR3aa: ASSESRDRGSHTGELF; j_gene: TRBJ2-2; len: 16; v_gene: TRBV6-1
CDR3aa: ASSLGGLAARRDTQY; j_gene: TRBJ2-3; len: 15; v_gene: TRBV5-1
CDR3aa: ASSFHPVYEQY; j_gene: TRBJ2-7; len: 11; v_gene: TRBV5-5
CDR3aa: AWSVGRDRVLRNTEAF; j_gene: TRBJ1-1; len: 16; v_gene: TRBV30
CDR3aa: AWSVGGTGGVYEQY; j_gene: TRBJ2-7; len: 14; v_gene: TRBV30
CDR3aa: ASSQGGQGQY; j_gene: TRBJ2-7; len: 10; v_gene: TRBV4-1
CDR3aa: ASSELKAATLNSPLH; j_gene: TRBJ1-6; len: 15; v_gene: TRBV25-1
CDR3aa: ASSGGPTGYGYT; j_gene: TRBJ1-2; len: 12; v_gene: TRBV4-2
CDR3aa: ASSTGGRAGENTEAF; j_gene: TRBJ1-1; len: 15; v_gene: TRBV28
CDR3aa: ASSSSGTSGGERQF; j_gene: TRBJ2-1; len: 14; v_gene: TRBV5-1
CDR3aa: ASSLAGIRSGNTIY; j_gene: TRBJ1-3; len: 14; v_gene: TRBV5-1
CDR3aa: ASSQDVGRSIYGYT; j_gene: TRBJ1-2; len: 14; v_gene: TRBV4-2
CDR3aa: ASSRGTGELETQY; j_gene: TRBJ2-5; len: 13; v_gene: TRBV5-8
CDR3aa: AISDRSNNNYGYT; j_gene: TRBJ1-2; len: 13; v_gene: TRBV10-3
CDR3aa: ASSQHGTGLTGELF; j_gene: TRBJ2-2; len: 14; v_gene: TRBV3-1/TRBV3-2
CDR3aa: ASSLVTVNTEAF; j_gene: TRBJ1-1; len: 12; v_gene: TRBV5-6
CDR3aa: ASSPGGRGLEPQH; j_gene: TRBJ1-5; len: 13; v_gene: TRBV7-2
CDR3aa: ASSLDGQGADTQY; j_gene: TRBJ2-3; len: 13; v_gene: TRBV11-3
CDR3aa: ASSDRGGYGYT; j_gene: TRBJ1-2; len: 11; v_gene: TRBV6-4
CDR3aa: ASSYSRRQGAGEQF; j_gene: TRBJ2-1; len: 14; v_gene: TRBV6-2/TRBV6-3
CDR3aa: TSSQDERGKNTGELF; j_gene: TRBJ2-2; len: 15; v_gene: TRBV1
CDR3aa: ASSAQVPAYEQY; j_gene: TRBJ2-7; len: 12; v_gene: TRBV7-8
CDR3aa: ASSLKSNGRAAPEAF; j_gene: TRBJ1-1; len: 15; v_gene: TRBV27
CDR3aa: ASSIGRGQGHEQY; j_gene: TRBJ2-7; len: 13; v_gene: TRBV19
CDR3aa: ASSLAGTRRVLGVGEQF; j_gene: TRBJ2-1; len: 17; v_gene: TRBV7-8
CDR3aa: ASSPLGLGYEQY; j_gene: TRBJ2-7; len: 12; v_gene: TRBV19
CDR3aa: ASSPFGGGDTGELF; j_gene: TRBJ2-2; len: 14; v_gene: TRBV4-1
CDR3aa: AISEGQGRTGELF; j_gene: TRBJ2-2; len: 13; v_gene: TRBV10-3